Listed below are T cell receptor beta chains from one sample, sequenced in a study of T cells in Graves' hyperthyroidism and ophthalmopathy. TCRdb fed the multiplex PCR reads into MiXCR, producing one record per CDR3 protein. The sample lists hundreds of thousands of distinct CDR3 sequences, less than 20% seen once, with about a quarter in the top ten. Sequencing used blood. The receptors originated from a woman under 30 with Graves' hyperthyroidism that later progressed to Graves' ophthalmopathy. CDR3s include the opening cysteine and the closing phenylalanine or tryptophan. D genes are given only for firm matches. A row's size may be missing; if present it is once, few, many or a size class.

d_call: TRBD1; clone_size: many; v_call: TRBV2; j_call: TRBJ1-6; cdr3_nt: TGTGCCAGCAGTGAGGCCGGGACAGGGTTTTTCTCACCCCTCCACTTT; cdr3_aa: CASSEAGTGFFSPLHF
d_call: -; clone_size: many; v_call: TRBV7-9; j_call: TRBJ2-1; cdr3_nt: TGTGCCAGCAGCTTTTCAGGGCACCAAAATGAGCAGTTCTTC; cdr3_aa: CASSFSGHQNEQFF
d_call: -; clone_size: -; v_call: TRBV12-3/TRBV12-4; j_call: TRBJ2-2; cdr3_nt: TGTGCCAGCAGTCAGGGTCCCGGGGAGCTGTTTTTT; cdr3_aa: CASSQGPGELFF
d_call: -; clone_size: many; v_call: TRBV29-1; j_call: TRBJ2-7; cdr3_nt: TGCAGCGTCCGAGGGCGCTCCTACGAGCAGTACTTC; cdr3_aa: CSVRGRSYEQYF
d_call: -; clone_size: few; v_call: TRBV27; j_call: TRBJ2-1; cdr3_nt: TGTGCCAGCAGCCGAGCCTCCCAGGTTCATGAGCAGTTCTTC; cdr3_aa: CASSRASQVHEQFF
d_call: TRBD2; clone_size: many; v_call: TRBV3-1; j_call: TRBJ2-5; cdr3_nt: TGTGCCAGCAGCCAAAGAGGCGGATTTACTAGCGGGAGGGGTGAGACCCAGTACTTC; cdr3_aa: CASSQRGGFTSGRGETQYF
d_call: -; clone_size: -; v_call: TRBV28; j_call: TRBJ2-6; cdr3_nt: TGTGCCAGCAGTTTAGGAGGGCTCCTCCTATTCTCTGGGGCCAACGTCCTGACTTTC; cdr3_aa: CASSLGGLLLFSGANVLTF
d_call: TRBD1; clone_size: many; v_call: TRBV6-1; j_call: TRBJ2-1; cdr3_nt: TGTGCCAGCAGTTTACAGGGGGGCTCCTACAATGAGCAGTTCTTC; cdr3_aa: CASSLQGGSYNEQFF
d_call: TRBD1; clone_size: few; v_call: TRBV4-1; j_call: TRBJ1-1; cdr3_nt: TGCGCCAGCAGCCAAGTCGGGCTCACAGGGGTGAACACTGAAGCTTTCTTT; cdr3_aa: CASSQVGLTGVNTEAFF
d_call: -; clone_size: -; v_call: TRBV9; j_call: TRBJ1-5; cdr3_nt: TGTGCCAGCAGCGTAGGTGGACAGAGTGATCAGCCCCAGCATTTT; cdr3_aa: CASSVGGQSDQPQHF
d_call: TRBD2; clone_size: many; v_call: TRBV27; j_call: TRBJ2-1; cdr3_nt: TGTGCCAGCAGTTTAAGCGCTAGCGGGAGCTACAATGAGCAGTTCTTC; cdr3_aa: CASSLSASGSYNEQFF
d_call: -; clone_size: many; v_call: TRBV28; j_call: TRBJ1-2; cdr3_nt: TGTGCCAGCAGTTTTACCGGGAGGGGGTTAGGCTACACCTTC; cdr3_aa: CASSFTGRGLGYTF
d_call: -; clone_size: -; v_call: TRBV6-2/TRBV6-3; j_call: TRBJ2-3; cdr3_nt: TGTGCCAGCAGTTACCGCCCTCCGGGAGCGACCACAGATACGCAGTATTTT; cdr3_aa: CASSYRPPGATTDTQYF
d_call: -; clone_size: many; v_call: TRBV11-2; j_call: TRBJ2-1; cdr3_nt: TGTGCCAGCAGCTTAGACGGGGGAGTTACCTTGCCGCTCTACAATGAGCAGTTCTTC; cdr3_aa: CASSLDGGVTLPLYNEQFF
d_call: -; clone_size: few; v_call: TRBV28; j_call: TRBJ2-2; cdr3_nt: TGTGCCAGCAGTTTTCCGGAAGGGTGGGGGCCGCGGACCGGGGAGCTGTTTTTT; cdr3_aa: CASSFPEGWGPRTGELFF
d_call: -; clone_size: -; v_call: TRBV20-1; j_call: TRBJ2-3; cdr3_nt: TGCAGGGCTGGAGATAACACAGATACGCAGTATTTT; cdr3_aa: CRAGDNTDTQYF
d_call: -; clone_size: many; v_call: TRBV6-1; j_call: TRBJ2-2; cdr3_nt: TGTGCCAGCAGCCTCCTAAGACAGAACACCGGGGAGCTGTTTTTT; cdr3_aa: CASSLLRQNTGELFF
d_call: -; clone_size: many; v_call: TRBV2; j_call: TRBJ2-7; cdr3_nt: TGTGCCAGCAGCGGGCAGACAGGTCCAGTGGAGCAGTACTTC; cdr3_aa: CASSGQTGPVEQYF
d_call: -; clone_size: -; v_call: TRBV30; j_call: TRBJ2-1; cdr3_nt: TGTGCCTGGAGTGTGACCGAGAATGAGCAGTTCTTC; cdr3_aa: CAWSVTENEQFF
d_call: TRBD2; clone_size: -; v_call: TRBV7-3; j_call: TRBJ2-2; cdr3_nt: TGTGCCAGCAGCTATAGCGGGAGCGGGAACACCGGGGAGCTGTTTTTT; cdr3_aa: CASSYSGSGNTGELFF
d_call: -; clone_size: many; v_call: TRBV29-1; j_call: TRBJ1-1; cdr3_nt: TGCAGCGTTGTAGTCAACAGGAACACTGAAGCTTTCTTT; cdr3_aa: CSVVVNRNTEAFF
d_call: -; clone_size: many; v_call: TRBV28; j_call: TRBJ2-3; cdr3_nt: TGTGCCAGCAGGGCTAGGGCAACGGTCATCGATACGCAGTATTTT; cdr3_aa: CASRARATVIDTQYF
d_call: -; clone_size: many; v_call: TRBV13; j_call: TRBJ2-7; cdr3_nt: TGTGCCAGCAGCTCGGGCGGGCAGGGCCAGGAGCAGTACTTC; cdr3_aa: CASSSGGQGQEQYF
d_call: TRBD2; clone_size: many; v_call: TRBV20-1; j_call: TRBJ2-1; cdr3_nt: TGCAGCGCCCTCGACAGCGGGGGTAACTCCTACAATGAGCAGTTCTTC; cdr3_aa: CSALDSGGNSYNEQFF
d_call: -; clone_size: many; v_call: TRBV6-6; j_call: TRBJ2-2; cdr3_nt: TGTGCCAGCAGTTACCAGGGTACGAACACCGGGGAGCTGTTTTTT; cdr3_aa: CASSYQGTNTGELFF
d_call: TRBD2; clone_size: many; v_call: TRBV7-2; j_call: TRBJ2-1; cdr3_nt: TGTGCCAGCAGCTTCTCCTCTCTAGGGAGGGGCAATGAGCAGTTCTTC; cdr3_aa: CASSFSSLGRGNEQFF